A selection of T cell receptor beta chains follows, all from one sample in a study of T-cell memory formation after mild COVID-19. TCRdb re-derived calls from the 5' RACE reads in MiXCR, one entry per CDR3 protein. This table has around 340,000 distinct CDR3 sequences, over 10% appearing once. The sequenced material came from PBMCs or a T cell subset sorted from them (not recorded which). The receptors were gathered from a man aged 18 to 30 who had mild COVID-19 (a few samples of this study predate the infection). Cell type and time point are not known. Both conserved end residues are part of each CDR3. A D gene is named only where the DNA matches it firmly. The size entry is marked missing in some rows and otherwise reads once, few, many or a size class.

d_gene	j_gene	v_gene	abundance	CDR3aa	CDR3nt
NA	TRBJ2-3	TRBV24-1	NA	CATSDYWDTQYF	TGTGCCACCAGTGACTATTGGGATACGCAGTATTTT
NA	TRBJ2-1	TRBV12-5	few	CASGLVVGETGNEQFF	TGTGCTAGTGGTTTGGTAGTGGGGGAGACGGGGAATGAGCAGTTCTTC
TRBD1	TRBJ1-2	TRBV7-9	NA	CASSPDREHGYTF	TGTGCCAGCAGCCCGGACAGGGAACATGGCTACACCTTC
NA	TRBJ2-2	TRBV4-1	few	CASSPLGNTGELFF	TGCGCCAGCAGCCCCCTTGGGAACACCGGGGAGCTGTTTTTT
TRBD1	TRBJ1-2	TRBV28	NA	CASSLSGRGLFDGYTF	TGTGCCAGCAGTTTATCCGGCAGGGGGCTTTTCGATGGCTACACCTTC
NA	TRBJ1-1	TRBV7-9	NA	CASSLIRQVSEDTEAFF	TGTGCCAGCAGCTTAATTAGACAGGTCTCGGAGGACACTGAAGCTTTCTTT
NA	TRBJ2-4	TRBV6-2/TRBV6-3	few	CASSYSGVQKNIQYF	TGTGCCAGCAGTTACTCGGGGGTGCAGAAAAACATTCAGTACTTC
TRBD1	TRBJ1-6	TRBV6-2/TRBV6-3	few	CASTRQGISPLHF	TGTGCCAGCACCAGACAGGGTATATCACCCCTCCACTTT
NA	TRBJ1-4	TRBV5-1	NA	CASSLQERLDEKLFF	TGCGCCAGCAGCTTGCAGGAGAGGTTGGATGAAAAACTGTTTTTT
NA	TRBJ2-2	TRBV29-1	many	CSVEDLQGGDGGELFF	TGCAGCGTTGAAGATCTTCAAGGAGGGGACGGCGGGGAGCTGTTTTTT
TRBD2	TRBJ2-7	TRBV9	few	CASSVSGGNSYEQYF	TGTGCCAGCAGCGTAAGCGGGGGAAACTCCTACGAGCAGTACTTC
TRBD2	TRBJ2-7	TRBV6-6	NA	CASSPGTRRHEQYF	TGTGCCAGCAGTCCCGGGACTAGACGGCACGAGCAGTACTTC
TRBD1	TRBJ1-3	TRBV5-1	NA	CASSFDTTGIGNTIYF	TGCGCCAGCAGCTTCGATACGACAGGGATCGGAAACACCATATATTTT
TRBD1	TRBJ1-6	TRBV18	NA	CASSPDRVNSPLHF	TGTGCCAGCTCACCGGACAGGGTTAATTCACCCCTCCACTTT
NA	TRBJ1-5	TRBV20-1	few	CSARSEQAVQPQHF	TGCAGTGCTAGGAGCGAACAGGCTGTTCAGCCCCAGCATTTT
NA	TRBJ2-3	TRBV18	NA	CASSPGSSETDTQYF	TGTGCCAGCTCACCAGGGAGTAGCGAAACAGATACGCAGTATTTT
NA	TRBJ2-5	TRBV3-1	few	CASARVGSETQYF	TGTGCCAGCGCCAGGGTAGGGTCAGAGACCCAGTACTTC
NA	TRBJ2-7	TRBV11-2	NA	CASSLNERRSYEQYF	TGTGCCAGCAGCTTAAACGAACGCAGATCCTACGAGCAGTACTTC
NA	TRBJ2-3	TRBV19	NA	CASSGAGTQYF	TGTGCCAGTAGCGGGGCCGGTACGCAGTATTTT
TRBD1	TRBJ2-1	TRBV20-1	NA	CSALQTGAYNEQFF	TGCAGTGCGCTACAGACAGGGGCCTACAATGAGCAGTTCTTC
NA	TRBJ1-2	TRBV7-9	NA	CASSRTLSEIGYGYTF	TGTGCCAGCAGCCGGACACTTTCCGAAATCGGCTATGGCTACACCTTC
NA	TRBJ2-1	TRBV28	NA	CASSLLSGGSPSYNEQFF	TGTGCCAGCAGTTTACTATCCGGAGGGAGTCCCTCCTACAATGAGCAGTTCTTC
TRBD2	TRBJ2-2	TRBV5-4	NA	CASSLGAGGPTGELFF	TGTGCCAGCAGCCTGGGAGCGGGGGGACCCACCGGGGAGCTGTTTTTT
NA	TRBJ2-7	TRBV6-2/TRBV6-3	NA	CASSRPGLAGSYEQYF	TGTGCCAGCAGTCGCCCGGGACTGGCGGGATCCTACGAGCAGTACTTC
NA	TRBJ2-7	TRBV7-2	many	CASSWVRGYEQYF	TGTGCCAGCAGCTGGGTGAGAGGTTACGAGCAGTACTTC
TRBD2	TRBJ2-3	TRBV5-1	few	CASATSGGTDTQYF	TGCGCCAGCGCCACTAGCGGGGGGACAGATACGCAGTATTTT
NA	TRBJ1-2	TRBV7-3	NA	CASSLDEASPTGYTF	TGTGCCAGCAGCTTAGATGAAGCGAGTCCTACTGGCTACACCTTC
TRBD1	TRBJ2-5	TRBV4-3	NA	CASSQVPGQGEETQYF	TGCGCCAGCAGCCAAGTCCCCGGACAGGGGGAAGAGACCCAGTACTTC
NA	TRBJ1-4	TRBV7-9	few	CASSPDGNVNEKLFF	TGTGCCAGCAGCCCTGACGGAAACGTAAATGAAAAACTGTTTTTT
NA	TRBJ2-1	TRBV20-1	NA	CSARPWAGSSYNEQFF	TGCAGTGCCCGCCCGTGGGCGGGCAGCTCCTACAATGAGCAGTTCTTC
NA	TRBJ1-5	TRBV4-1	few	CASSQDLWNQPQHF	TGCGCCAGCAGCCAAGATCTTTGGAATCAGCCCCAGCATTTT
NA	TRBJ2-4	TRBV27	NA	CASSFHVLGAIQYF	TGTGCCAGCAGTTTCCACGTCCTAGGGGCCATTCAGTACTTC
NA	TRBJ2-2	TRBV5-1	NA	CASSGSGPLFF	TGCGCCAGCAGTGGTAGCGGCCCGCTGTTTTTT
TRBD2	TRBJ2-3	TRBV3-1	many	CASSPSGGPLDTQYF	TGTGCCAGCAGCCCTAGCGGGGGACCTCTAGATACGCAGTATTTT
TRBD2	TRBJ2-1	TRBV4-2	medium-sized	CASSQASGGANEQFF	TGTGCCAGCAGCCAAGCTAGCGGGGGGGCCAATGAGCAGTTCTTC
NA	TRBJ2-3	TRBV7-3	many	CASSSQGGTDTQYF	TGTGCCAGCAGCTCCCAAGGTGGCACAGATACGCAGTATTTT
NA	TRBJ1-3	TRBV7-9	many	CASSLNLRSGNTIYF	TGTGCCAGCAGCTTAAACCTTCGCTCTGGAAACACCATATATTTT
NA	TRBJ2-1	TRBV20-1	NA	CSARDRRIPNEQFF	TGCAGTGCTAGAGATCGAAGGATCCCCAATGAGCAGTTCTTC
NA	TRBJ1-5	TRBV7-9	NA	CASSRGPGLGSNQPQHF	TGTGCCAGCAGCCGGGGGCCAGGGTTAGGGAGCAATCAGCCCCAGCATTTT
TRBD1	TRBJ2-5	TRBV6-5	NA	CASRGGPETQYF	TGTGCCAGCAGAGGGGGCCCGGAGACCCAGTACTTC
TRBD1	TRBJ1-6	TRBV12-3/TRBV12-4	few	CASSHPRRTGAYNSPLHF	TGTGCCAGCAGTCACCCCCGGCGGACAGGAGCCTATAATTCACCCCTCCACTTT
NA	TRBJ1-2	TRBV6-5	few	CASRFDSEVGGYTF	TGTGCCAGCCGTTTCGACAGCGAGGTTGGTGGCTACACCTTC
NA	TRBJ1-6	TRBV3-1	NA	CASSRQIYNSPLHF	TGTGCCAGCAGCCGACAGATATATAATTCACCCCTCCACTTT
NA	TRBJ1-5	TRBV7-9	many	CASSSGWELAQHF	TGTGCCAGCAGCTCGGGGTGGGAGTTGGCCCAGCATTTT
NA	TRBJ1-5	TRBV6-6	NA	CASSYGGRSGSQPQHF	TGTGCCAGCAGTTACGGGGGCAGGTCGGGGAGTCAGCCCCAGCATTTT
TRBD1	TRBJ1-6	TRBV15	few	CATSSTGASPLHF	TGTGCCACCAGCAGCACAGGGGCTTCACCCCTCCACTTT